The 27 T cell receptor beta chains given below trace back to one sample, sequenced in a study of tumor-infiltrating lymphocytes in primary liver carcinoma (dated by TCRdb to about 2017). Sequenced using an Illumina HiSeq 2500. Using a constant-region primer and ProtoScript II reverse transcriptase, TCRbeta-specific cDNA was reverse-transcribed from about 540 ng total RNA. Three nested multiplex PCR rounds, following a slightly modified ARM-PCR procedure, were used to build the TCRbeta libraries. Each of the first two PCR rounds ran for about 9 cycles and used multiplex TRBV1-TRBV30 forward primers together with a Cbeta reverse primer. Using fastp at Q25 and MiXCR, TCRdb reprocessed the public reads and kept productive beta chains. Rows are unified per CDR3 protein, each entry keeping the most common DNA and genes. This sample comprises about 320,000 distinct CDR3 sequences, 50% to 70% of them detected only once. The ten largest clones take up roughly 8.9% of the sample.

RNA from unsorted whole blood was extracted with TRIzol reagent, and germline DNA was obtained with the DNeasy Blood & Tissue kit. The sequenced material came from peripheral blood. These TCRs come from a man between 40 and 49 years old with primary liver carcinoma and hepatitis B virus infection.

To note about this clonotype: Here the CDR3 omits its conserved ending phenylalanine or tryptophan, so a read error is the likely source. V usage is TRBV6-6 and J usage is TRBJ2-1, with TRBD2 matching 8 bases. Germline V CDR1 and CDR2: MNHNY, SVGAGI (reference sequence). V gave up 0 bases and J gave up 8 bases; unmatched junction bases: 9. This CDR3 has 16 amino acids. The CDR3 here is CASSYSGSGSTHEQFL. The CDR3 DNA sequence: TGTGCCAGCAGTTACTCGGGAAGCGGGAGTACCCATGAGCAGTTCTTA.

This clonotype showed up many times. This rearrangement joins TRBV29-1 to TRBJ1-1; no clear D. The CDR3 runs 11 residues. The V and J ends lost 2 bases and 3 bases respectively, with 4 bases between them. Germline V CDR1 and CDR2: SQVTM, ANQGSEA. CDR3 residues: CSVERHTEAFF. The CDR3 coding sequence is TGCAGCGTTGAACGGCACACTGAAGCTTTCTTT.

This clonotype was seen only once. Sequence at one end of the junction differs from germline and may be a read error. The chain links TRBV29-1 to TRBJ2-7; D gene uncertain. The CDR3 loop spans 12 amino acids. Germline assignment: CDR1 SQVTM and CDR2 ANQGSEA. CDR3 in DNA: TGCGGCGTTGAAGGGAACACCTACAAGCAGTACTTC. Protein sequence: CGVEGNTYKQYF.

Concerning this clonotype itself: Since a much larger clone is just one base distant, this may be a read error. This rearrangement joins TRBV12-3 or TRBV12-4 to TRBJ2-5; 10 bases are shared with TRBD2. This CDR3 comprises 13 residues. CDR3 sequence reads: CACSTTSGMAQYF. The CDR3 nucleotides read TGTGCCTGCAGCACCACTAGCGGGATGGCCCAGTACTTC.

On this clonotype itself: One junction end disagrees with the germline gene, perhaps due to a read error. The rearrangement joins TRBV11-1 to TRBJ2-3; no firm D call. The CDR3 sequence is 16 residues long. The germline gives CDR1 SGHAT, CDR2 FQDESV (reference sequence). CDR3 in DNA: TGTGCCAGCAGCGCCTATACTCGGAGTAGCACAGCTACGCAGTATTTT. Residues: CASSAYTRSSTATQYF.

The sample holds a few counts of this clonotype. This chain links TRBV19 with TRBJ1-1; no firm D call. CDR3 length: 15 amino acids. Deletions cut 3 bases from V and 1 base from J, with 12 bases between. Germline CDR1 reads LNHDA; CDR2 reads SQIVND (reference sequence). This CDR3 is CASSMMGIRNTEAFF. The DNA for the CDR3 is TGTGCCAGTAGTATGATGGGGATACGGAACACTGAAGCTTTCTTT. The full variable domain, its missing parts supplied by reference TRBV19 and TRBJ1-1, is DGGITQSPKYLFRKEGQNVTLSCEQNLNHDAMYWYRQDPGQGLRLIYYSQIVNDFQKGDIAEGYSVSREKKESFPLTVTSAQKNPTAFYLCASSMMGIRNTEAFFGQGTRLTVV.

Notes on this clonotype: A much larger clone differs from this one at a single base, so this may be a read error. J is TRBJ2-7 and V is TRBV12-3 or TRBV12-4, with 11 bases identical to TRBD2. This CDR3 has 15 amino acids. The CDR3 here is CAGSLRTSGYAEQYF. CDR3 nucleotides: TGTGCCGGCAGCCTCCGGACTAGCGGGTATGCCGAGCAGTACTTC.

About this clonotype itself: Germline and junction disagree at one end, which may indicate a read error. The chain joins TRBV29-1 to TRBJ2-3; D uncertain. The CDR3 extends over 12 amino acids. The germline gives CDR1 SQVTM, CDR2 ANQGSEA. CDR3 residues: CSVVSGADTQCF. The DNA of the CDR3 is TGCAGCGTTGTGTCAGGTGCAGATACGCAGTGTTTT.

This clonotype was observed many times. The genes are TRBV6-1 and TRBJ1-2, with 8 bases identical to TRBD1. V was clipped by 6 bases and J by 7 bases; unmatched bases: 4. CDR1 and CDR2 (germline): MNHNS, SASEGT. This CDR3 comprises 12 residues. The CDR3 is CASSGQGAGYTF. The CDR3 nucleotides are TGTGCCAGCAGCGGGCAGGGGGCTGGCTACACCTTC.

Notes on this clonotype: One end of the junction is discordant with germline, which a read error may explain. The chain carries TRBV29-1 and TRBJ1-4; D ambiguous. The CDR3 length is 12 residues. CDR1 and CDR2 from the germline V gene are SQVTM and ANQGSEA. CDR3 region: CSVLLFGEKLSF. CDR3 DNA sequence: TGCAGCGTTTTGTTATTCGGAGAAAAACTGTCTTTT.

Points on this clonotype: A much larger clone sits a single nucleotide away, making a read error possible. The chain carries TRBV12-3 or TRBV12-4 and TRBJ2-7; no definite D call. V was pared by 6 bases and J by 0 bases, with 24 bases between. This CDR3 is 18 amino acids long. CDR3 DNA sequence: TGTGCCAGCAGGGGGATCCGCTCTCGACACTATAGCTCCTACGAGCAGTACTTC. Its translation is CASRGIRSRHYSSYEQYF.

Concerning this clonotype itself: A read error is possible here, since a much larger clone lies one base away. This sequence joins TRBV6-1 and TRBJ2-4; D is possibly TRBD2 (5 bases). The CDR3 totals 12 residues. Looked up from germline, CDR1 is MNHNS and CDR2 is SASEGT. CDR3 bases: TGTGCCAACAGTTCGGACTTCAACATTCAGTACTTC. Encoded protein: CANSSDFNIQYF.

With respect to this clonotype: This could be a read error, since a much larger clone is one nucleotide away. This chain connects TRBV4-1 to TRBJ1-1; D perhaps matches TRBD1 (5 bases). The CDR3 loop spans 17 amino acids. V gave up 0 bases and J gave up 7 bases, with 21 bases separating them. Germline V CDR1 and CDR2: MGHRA, YSYEKL. The DNA for the CDR3 is TGCGCCAGCAGCCAAGAAATCGGGTCAGATCGGGGACTTGAAGCTTTCTTT. Amino acids: CASSQEIGSDRGLEAFF.

Ten or more counts support this clonotype. The chain employs TRBV29-1 and TRBJ2-3; no definite D call. This CDR3 has 13 amino acids. V lost 5 bases and J lost 0, with 9 bases in between. From germline, CDR1 is SQVTM and CDR2 ANQGSEA. CDR3 in DNA: TGCAGCGTTTCAGCGACTAGCACAGATACGCAGTATTTT. It yields the protein CSVSATSTDTQYF.

Of note for this clonotype: A read error may explain this, as a much larger clone is one base away. CDR3 sequence reads: CASSQTGTTFGEQYF. CDR3 DNA sequence: TGCGCCAGCAGCCAAACGGGAACAACCTTCGGCGAGCAGTACTTC. This chain connects TRBV4-3 to TRBJ2-7; D possibly corresponds to TRBD2 (5 bases). Per the germline V gene, CDR1 is LGHNA and CDR2 is YSLEER. CDR3 size: 15 residues. V shed 2 bases and J shed 6 bases, with 17 bases lying between them.

A note on this clonotype: A read error is likely, as this CDR3 ends without the conserved phenylalanine or tryptophan. V gene TRBV12-3 or TRBV12-4 combines with J gene TRBJ1-2; tentative D call: TRBD1 (5 bases). The CDR3 consists of 12 residues. Trimming stripped 0 bases from V and 8 bases from J, with 7 bases between. CDR3: CASSLAGTGYTV. The CDR3 DNA follows: TGTGCCAGCAGTTTAGCAGGGACCGGCTACACCGTC.

The chain combines TRBV11-2 with TRBJ1-4; TRBD1 matches at 7 bases. J gave up 6 bases and V 2 bases, and 6 bases lay outside the gene matches. The CDR3 consists of 15 residues. Germline V gene lookup returns CDR1 SGHAT and CDR2 FQNNGV. CDR3: CASSLRGLTDEKLFF. The DNA of the CDR3 is TGTGCCAGCAGCTTAAGGGGGCTCACTGATGAAAAACTGTTTTTT. The entire variable domain, with the rest obtained from reference TRBV11-2 and TRBJ1-4, is as follows: EAGVAQSPRYKIIEKRQSVAFWCNPISGHATLYWYQQILGQGPKLLIQFQNNGVVDDSQLPKDRFSAERLKGVDSTLKIQPAKLEDSAVYLCASSLRGLTDEKLFFGSGTQLSVL.

A word on this clonotype: The germline gene is not matched at one end of the junction; a read error may be the cause. The chain couples TRBV5-1 to TRBJ2-7, with 8 positions matching TRBD1. The CDR3 totals 15 residues. Germline lookup yields CDR1 SGHRS and CDR2 YFSETQ. CDR3 DNA: TGCGCCAGCAGCATCGCCGGGACAGGCCTCTACGTGCAGTACTTC. It codes for CASSIAGTGLYVQYF.

The sample holds many counts of this clonotype. The chain links TRBV4-1 to TRBJ2-1, with 13 bases that match TRBD2. This CDR3 region has 18 residues. Germline V lookup: CDR1 MGHRA, CDR2 YSYEKL. J was trimmed by 6 bases and V by 1 base; bases with no gene match: 9. In nucleotides, the CDR3 is TGCGCCAGCAGCCAAGCTCACCCAGGGACTAGCGGGATCAATGAGCAGTTCTTC. This encodes CASSQAHPGTSGINEQFF.

This sequence joins TRBV20-1 and TRBJ2-4; weak D call: TRBD1 (6 bases). Between the trimmed V and J ends, which lost 0 bases and 1 base, there was a span of 16 bases. CDR1 and CDR2 (germline): DFQATT, SNEGSKA (reference sequence). The CDR3 covers 17 residues. CDR3 loop: CSAREQGLRIAKNIQYF. The DNA of the CDR3 is TGCAGTGCTAGAGAACAGGGCCTGCGTATTGCCAAAAACATTCAGTACTTC.

The chain combines TRBV5-4 with TRBJ2-7; perhaps TRBD2 as D (6 bases). The CDR3 runs 16 residues. V dropped 0 bases and J dropped 1 base, with 14 bases sitting between them. The germline gives CDR1 SGHNT, CDR2 YYREEE (reference sequence). The CDR3 region has the DNA TGTGCCAGCAGCTTGGGGCTAGCGAAACAATCCTACGAGCAGTACTTC. It codes for CASSLGLAKQSYEQYF.

Note on this clonotype: A read error may produce the germline difference seen at one junction end. The CDR3, as DNA: TGTGCCAGCAGTGAAGGGGCCACTAACTGTGGCTACACCTTC. This translates into CASSEGATNCGYTF. This chain joins TRBV6-1 and TRBJ1-2; D unclear. The CDR3 length is 14 residues. Germline CDR1 and CDR2: MNHNS and SASEGT.

Of note for this clonotype: A read error is possible here, since a much larger clone lies one base away. The CDR3 DNA follows: TGTACCAGCAGTGGAGCCGCAGGGACCGGGGAGCTGTTTTTT. Residues: CTSSGAAGTGELFF. The gene calls are TRBV6-1 and TRBJ2-2; tentatively, D is TRBD1 (5 bases). CDR3 size: 14 residues. In germline, CDR1 is MNHNS, CDR2 SASEGT.

This clonotype was seen only once. A read error may account for a junction end that differs from germline. This chain uses TRBV11-2 with TRBJ2-1; 7 nucleotides line up with TRBD2. Germline V gene data show CDR1 as SGHAT and CDR2 as FQNNGV. This CDR3 is 18 amino acids long. CDR3 protein: CASSPKLPLAPEGNGQFF. DNA for the CDR3: TGTGCCAGTAGCCCCAAACTACCACTAGCGCCTGAGGGGAATGGGCAGTTCTTC.

This clonotype was recorded at least ten times. Here the CDR3 DNA reads TGCAGCGTTGCGAGATACCAAGAGACCCAGTACTTC. Its protein product is CSVARYQETQYF. The chain combines TRBV29-1 with TRBJ2-5; D is uncertain. Per germline, CDR1 SQVTM and CDR2 ANQGSEA. The V end was cut by 4 bases, the J end by 0 bases, with 6 bases between. The CDR3 contains 12 residues.

Details on this clonotype: A clone one base away is much larger, so this may be a read error. The V and J genes are TRBV29-1 and TRBJ2-2; possibly TRBD1 or TRBD2 for D (6 bases each). Per the germline V gene, CDR1 is SQVTM and CDR2 is ANQGSEA. Trimming removed 5 bases at V and 6 bases at J, with 16 bases between. The CDR3 is 14 residues long. The CDR3 DNA reads TGCAGCGTTTCGGACAGTCGGGGGCCCGGGGAGCTGTTTTTT. Translation gives CSVSDSRGPGELFF.

On this clonotype: A much larger clonotype is one base distant, so this may be a read error. The conserved phenylalanine or tryptophan normally closing the CDR3 is absent here, so this likely arose from a read error. V gene TRBV10-3 combines with J gene TRBJ2-3; D uncertain. V was pared by 0 bases and J by 5 bases, with 3 bases between. CDR1 and CDR2 (germline): ENHRY, SYGVKD. The CDR3 has 12 amino acids. CDR3 DNA: TGTGCCATCAGTGAGTCGTTAGATACGCAGTATCTT. Translation: CAISESLDTQYL.